The next 23 T cell receptor beta chains were all read from a single sample in a study of blood T cell repertoires in COVID-19. Data came from immunoSEQ multiplex PCR; TCRdb stores just in-frame clones and leaves some out. The data contain fewer than 150,000 clones, roughly four fifths of them singletons. Sequencing was carried out using peripheral blood. These receptor sequences come from a human donor in a cohort sampled during active COVID-19.

V gene TRBV19 combines with J gene TRBJ2-5, with 15 bases matching TRBD2. In germline, CDR1 is LNHDA, CDR2 SQIVND (reference sequence). The ends lost 1 base at V and 4 bases at J; junction bases unmatched: 4. CDR3 length: 17 amino acids. The CDR3 loop is CASSIAGLAGGRETQYF. Here the CDR3 DNA reads TGTGCCAGTAGTATAGCGGGACTAGCGGGGGGTAGAGAGACCCAGTACTTC.

The rearrangement links TRBV6-4 to TRBJ1-2, with 7 nucleotides matching TRBD1. Germline CDR1 MRHNA, CDR2 SNTAGT. The CDR3 is 14 residues long. Trimming removed 4 bases from V and 2 bases from J; junction bases left unmatched: 4. CDR3 residues: CASSATTGNYGYTF. DNA of the CDR3: TGTGCCAGCAGTGCCACGACAGGGAACTATGGCTACACCTTC.

This clone was counted ten times or more. V and J are TRBV7-9 and TRBJ1-1; D gene unclear. CDR3 length: 14 amino acids. Trimming left V 5 bases short and J 4 bases short, with 14 bases between. Germline CDR1 SEHNR, CDR2 FQNEAQ (reference sequence). CDR3 sequence (DNA): TGTGCCAGCAGCCACAGAGAGGGAGGCACTGAAGCTTTCTTT. This encodes CASSHREGGTEAFF.

This clone has just a few counts. This chain uses TRBV5-1 with TRBJ2-2, with TRBD2 matching 10 bases. V was clipped by 2 bases and J by 5 bases; unmatched bases: 3. The CDR3 consists of 15 residues. CDR1 and CDR2 from the germline V gene are SGHRS and YFSETQ. This CDR3 is CASSLLAGRTGELFF. CDR3 bases: TGCGCCAGCAGCTTACTAGCGGGGAGGACCGGGGAGCTGTTTTTT.

The gene calls are TRBV20-1 and TRBJ2-1; D perhaps matches TRBD2 (5 bases). Germline V gene data show CDR1 as DFQATT and CDR2 as SNEGSKA (reference sequence). The length of the CDR3 is 16 residues. V was cut by 3 bases and J by 8 bases, with 23 bases left in between. This CDR3 is CSASFLGLADWDEQFF. The CDR3 DNA sequence: TGCAGTGCTAGTTTCTTAGGGCTAGCCGACTGGGATGAGCAGTTCTTC.

This clone was detected only once. The V gene is TRBV19, the J gene TRBJ1-5, with TRBD1 matching over 7 bases. J lost 3 bases, V lost 5 bases, and 4 bases had no gene match. The CDR3 has 14 residues. The germline V gene encodes CDR1 LNHDA and CDR2 SQIVND (reference sequence). The CDR3 spells CASSSDRINQPQHF. For the CDR3, the DNA is TGTGCCAGTAGTTCGGACAGGATCAATCAGCCCCAGCATTTT.

The J gene is TRBJ2-7, the V gene TRBV4-1; D might be TRBD2 (6 bases). Trimming left V 1 base short and J 2 bases short, with 12 bases between. This CDR3 is 15 amino acids long. Germline values: CDR1 MGHRA, CDR2 YSYEKL. CDR3 residues: CASSQAGRGPYEQYF. In DNA, the CDR3 is TGCGCCAGCAGCCAAGCGGGGCGGGGCCCCTACGAGCAGTACTTC.

For this clone: The sample carries other DNA sequences with the same CDR3. V and J are TRBV5-1 and TRBJ2-7, with TRBD1 as a possible D gene (5 bases). There are 14 residues in the CDR3. V dropped 0 bases and J dropped 1 base, with 8 bases sitting between them. Germline V gives CDR1 SGHRS, CDR2 YFSETQ. The DNA for the CDR3 is TGCGCCAGCAGCTTGGAAACAGGATCCTACGAGCAGTACTTC. Protein sequence: CASSLETGSYEQYF.

The chain joins TRBV3-1 (or the pseudogene TRBV3-2) to TRBJ2-3, with 7 nucleotides matching TRBD2. V lost 4 bases, J lost 6 bases, and 4 bases stayed unmatched. The CDR3 totals 13 residues. Germline V lookup: CDR1 LGHDT, CDR2 YNNKEL (reference sequence). The CDR3 reads CASSRYSGDTQYF. In nucleotides, the CDR3 is TGTGCCAGCAGCCGCTATAGCGGGGATACGCAGTATTTT.

This clone has a single count. The V gene is TRBV6-6, the J gene TRBJ2-7; unclear D gene. The CDR3 is made up of 12 amino acids. Germline loops: CDR1 MNHNY, CDR2 SVGAGI (reference sequence). The V end lost 6 bases, the J end lost 6 bases, and 12 bases lay between the germline ends. CDR3 in amino acids: CASSATTLEQYF. Written as DNA, the CDR3 is TGTGCCAGCAGCGCCACTACTCTCGAGCAGTACTTC.

This clone rates as medium-sized. V usage is TRBV4-1 and J usage is TRBJ1-2; tentative D call: TRBD1 (6 bases). Germline V gene lookup returns CDR1 MGHRA and CDR2 YSYEKL. Deletions cut 0 bases from V and 8 bases from J, with 22 bases between. The CDR3 length is 17 residues. The CDR3 DNA sequence: TGCGCCAGCAGCCAAGAAACGGACCGGGACACTAAGGGAGGCTACACCTTC. It translates to CASSQETDRDTKGGYTF.

The chain couples TRBV18 to TRBJ2-1; the match to TRBD2 covers 14 bases. The J segment lost 5 bases and the V segment lost 3 bases, leaving 9 bases of the junction unmatched. The CDR3 contains 18 residues. Germline assignment: CDR1 KGHSH and CDR2 LQKENI. The CDR3 DNA sequence: TGTGCCAGCTCACCGACTAGCGGGGGGGCCCAAAGCCACAATGAGCAGTTCTTC. Translating gives CASSPTSGGAQSHNEQFF.

This clone was counted between two and nine times. The rearrangement joins TRBV27 to TRBJ1-5, with no clear D. CDR1 and CDR2 (germline): MNHEY, SMNVEV (reference sequence). The CDR3 runs to 14 residues. V was trimmed by 5 bases and J by 1 base, leaving 9 bases between them. The CDR3 here is CASSKTHSNQPQHF. The CDR3 DNA is TGTGCCAGCAGTAAGACACACAGCAATCAGCCCCAGCATTTT.

In its sample, this clone was seen a few times. J is TRBJ1-5 and V is TRBV27; 8 nucleotides line up with TRBD1. With V trimmed by 2 bases and J by 5 bases, 2 bases remained unmatched. The CDR3 totals 14 residues. Germline V gives CDR1 MNHEY, CDR2 SMNVEV (reference sequence). The CDR3 region has the DNA TGTGCCAGCAGTTTAGCAGGGGGCGATCAGCCCCAGCATTTT. As protein: CASSLAGGDQPQHF.

This clone was seen only a few times. The gene calls are TRBV5-5 and TRBJ2-1, with TRBD2 matching over 9 bases. CDR3 length: 16 amino acids. V lost 0 bases and J lost 7; bases outside the gene matches: 8. CDR1 is SGHKS and CDR2 is YYEKEE in the germline V gene (reference sequence). The CDR3 DNA follows: TGTGCCAGCAGCTTGGAGGGACTAGCAAGAATTAATGAGCAGTTCTTC. This sequence encodes CASSLEGLARINEQFF.

This clone has just one count. The chain links TRBV6-5 to TRBJ2-2; no firm D call. CDR3 size: 13 residues. V dropped 10 bases and J dropped 3 bases, with 12 bases sitting between them. CDR1 is MNHEY and CDR2 is SVGAGI in the germline V gene. The CDR3 DNA reads TGTGCCACCCGATGGTCGGACACCGGGGAGCTGTTTTTT. Encoded protein: CATRWSDTGELFF.

The V gene is TRBV4-1, the J gene TRBJ1-4, with 9 positions matching TRBD1. The CDR3 is made up of 16 amino acids. Germline lookup yields CDR1 MGHRA and CDR2 YSYEKL. J gave up 8 bases and V 0 bases, and 7 bases lay outside the gene matches. CDR3 sequence: CASSQELRQGGEKLFF. Written as DNA, the CDR3 is TGCGCCAGCAGCCAAGAACTGAGACAGGGGGGGGAAAAACTGTTTTTT.

The chain carries TRBV14 and TRBJ2-1; TRBD2 agrees at 11 bases. J lost 7 bases, V lost 0 bases, and 11 bases had no gene match. The germline V gene encodes CDR1 SGHDN and CDR2 FVKESK. The CDR3 sequence is 18 residues long. CDR3 sequence: CASSQDSVLLAGGNEQFF. The CDR3 nucleotides read TGTGCCAGCAGCCAAGATTCCGTTCTGCTAGCGGGGGGTAATGAGCAGTTCTTC.

The chain is built from TRBV6-5 and TRBJ2-7; D perhaps matches TRBD1 (6 bases). V gave up 2 bases and J gave up 2 bases, with 10 bases separating them. Germline-derived CDR1 and CDR2 are MNHEY and SVGAGI. This CDR3 has 14 residues. The DNA of the CDR3 is TGTGCCAGCAGTTACACCGGGACAACCTACGAGCAGTACTTC. It codes for CASSYTGTTYEQYF.

The chain uses TRBV19 and TRBJ2-3, with 7 bases aligning to TRBD2. With 7 bases clipped from V and 2 bases from J, the junction kept 9 bases outside the gene matches. The V gene's germline CDR1 is LNHDA and CDR2 SQIVND (reference sequence). CDR3 length: 15 residues. CDR3 DNA: TGTGCCAGTATGGGAAGGACTAGGGCCACAGATACGCAGTATTTT. Translation: CASMGRTRATDTQYF.

The rearrangement uses TRBV6-1 and TRBJ1-6; no clear D. This CDR3 has 12 amino acids. Trimming took 3 bases from V and 8 from J, leaving 5 bases between them. Germline-derived CDR1 and CDR2 are MNHNS and SASEGT. The CDR3 sequence is CASSEGYSPLHF. Written as DNA, the CDR3 is TGTGCCAGCAGTGAGGGCTATTCACCCCTCCACTTT.

V and J are TRBV30 and TRBJ2-7; D gene ambiguous. The V gene lost 0 bases and the J gene lost 5 bases, with 5 bases spanning the gap. The germline V gene encodes CDR1 GTSNPN and CDR2 SVGIG (reference sequence). The CDR3 loop spans 11 amino acids. The CDR3 is CAWSVLHEQYF. DNA for the CDR3: TGTGCCTGGAGTGTACTCCACGAGCAGTACTTC. Filled out from reference TRBV30 and TRBJ2-7, the complete variable domain reads SQTIHQWPATLVQPVGSPLSLECTVEGTSNPNLYWYRQAAGRGLQLLFYSVGIGQISSEVPQNLSASRPQDRQFILSSKKLLLSDSGFYLCAWSVLHEQYFGPGTRLTVT.

This chain joins TRBV6-4 and TRBJ1-6, with D unclear. Germline CDR1 is MRHNA and CDR2 is SNTAGT. V was cut by 3 bases and J by 9 bases, with 15 bases left in between. The CDR3 has 15 amino acids. Written as DNA, the CDR3 is TGTGCCAGCAGTGAGCAGGCGTATTTGGGTTCACCCCTCCACTTT. Amino acid sequence: CASSEQAYLGSPLHF.